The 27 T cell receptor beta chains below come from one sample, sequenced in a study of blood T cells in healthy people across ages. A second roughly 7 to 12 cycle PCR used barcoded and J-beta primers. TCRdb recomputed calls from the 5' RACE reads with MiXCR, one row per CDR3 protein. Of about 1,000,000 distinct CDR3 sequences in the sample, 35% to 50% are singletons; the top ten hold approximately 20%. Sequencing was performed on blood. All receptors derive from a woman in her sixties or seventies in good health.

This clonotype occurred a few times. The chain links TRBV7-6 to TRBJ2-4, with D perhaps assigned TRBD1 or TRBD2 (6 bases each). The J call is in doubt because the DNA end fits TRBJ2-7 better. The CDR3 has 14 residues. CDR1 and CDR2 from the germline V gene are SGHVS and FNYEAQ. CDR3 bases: TGTGCCAGCAGCCCCCGGAGGGGGAACTACGAGCAGTACTTC. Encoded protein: CASSPRRGNYEQYF.

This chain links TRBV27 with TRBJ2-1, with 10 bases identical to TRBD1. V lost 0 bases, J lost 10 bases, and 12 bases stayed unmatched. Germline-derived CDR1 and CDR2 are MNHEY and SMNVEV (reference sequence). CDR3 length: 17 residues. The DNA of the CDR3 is TGTGCCAGCAGTTTATCGGGACAGGGGCTCATATCCTACGAGCAGTTCTTC. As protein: CASSLSGQGLISYEQFF.

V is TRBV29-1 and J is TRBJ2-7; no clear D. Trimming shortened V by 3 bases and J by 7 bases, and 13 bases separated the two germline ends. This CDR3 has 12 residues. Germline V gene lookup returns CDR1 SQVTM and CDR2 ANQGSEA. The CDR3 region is CSVDVLYNEQYF. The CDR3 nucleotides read TGCAGCGTTGACGTCCTCTACAATGAGCAGTACTTC.

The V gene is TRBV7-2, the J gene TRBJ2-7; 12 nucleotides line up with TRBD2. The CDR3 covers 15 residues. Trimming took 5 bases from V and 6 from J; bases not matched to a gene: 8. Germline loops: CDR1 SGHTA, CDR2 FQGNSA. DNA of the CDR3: TGTGCCAGCAGCCCGACTAGCGGGAGATCGGGCGAGCAGTACTTC. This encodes CASSPTSGRSGEQYF.

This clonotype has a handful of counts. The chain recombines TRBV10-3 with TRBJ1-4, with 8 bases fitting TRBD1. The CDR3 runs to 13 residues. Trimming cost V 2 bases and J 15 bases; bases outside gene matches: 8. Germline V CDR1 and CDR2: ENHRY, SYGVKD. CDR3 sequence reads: CAISETDRGVLFF. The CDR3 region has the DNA TGTGCCATCAGTGAGACAGACAGGGGAGTTTTGTTTTTT.

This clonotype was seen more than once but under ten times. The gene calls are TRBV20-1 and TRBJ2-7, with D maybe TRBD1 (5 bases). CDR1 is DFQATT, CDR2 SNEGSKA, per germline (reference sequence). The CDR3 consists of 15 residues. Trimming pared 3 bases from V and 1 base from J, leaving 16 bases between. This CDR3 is CSARVVKGSSYEQYF. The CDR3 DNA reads TGCAGTGCTAGGGTCGTGAAGGGGTCATCCTACGAGCAGTACTTC.

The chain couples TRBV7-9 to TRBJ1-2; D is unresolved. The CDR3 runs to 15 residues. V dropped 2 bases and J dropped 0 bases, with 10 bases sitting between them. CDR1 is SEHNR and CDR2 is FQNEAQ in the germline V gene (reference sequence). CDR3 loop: CASSLNPGANYGYTF. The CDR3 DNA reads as TGTGCCAGCAGCTTAAATCCAGGAGCTAACTATGGCTACACCTTC.

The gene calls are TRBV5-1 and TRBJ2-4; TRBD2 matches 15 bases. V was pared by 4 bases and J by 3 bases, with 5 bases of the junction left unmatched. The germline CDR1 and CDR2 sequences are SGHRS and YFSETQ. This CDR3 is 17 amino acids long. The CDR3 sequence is CASSAGLAGGDKNIQYF. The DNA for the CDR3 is TGCGCCAGCAGCGCGGGACTAGCGGGAGGAGACAAAAACATTCAGTACTTC.

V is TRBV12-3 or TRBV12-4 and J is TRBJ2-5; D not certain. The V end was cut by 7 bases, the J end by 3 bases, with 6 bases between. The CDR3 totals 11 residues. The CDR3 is CASNKEETQYF. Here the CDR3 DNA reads TGTGCCAGCAACAAGGAAGAGACCCAGTACTTC.

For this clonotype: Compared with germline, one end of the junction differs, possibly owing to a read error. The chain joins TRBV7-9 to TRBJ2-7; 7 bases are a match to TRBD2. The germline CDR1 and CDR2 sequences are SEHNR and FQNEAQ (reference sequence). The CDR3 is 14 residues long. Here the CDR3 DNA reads TGTGCCGGCAGCCCCCCTAGCGGCCCCTACGAGCAGTACTTC. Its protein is CAGSPPSGPYEQYF.

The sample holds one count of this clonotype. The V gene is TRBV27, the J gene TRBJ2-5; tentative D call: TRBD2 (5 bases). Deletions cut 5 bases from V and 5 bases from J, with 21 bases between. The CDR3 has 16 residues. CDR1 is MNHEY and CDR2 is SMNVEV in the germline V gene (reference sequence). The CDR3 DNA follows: TGTGCCAGCAGTCTAGCTGGTCCATCCCGGGCGGAGACCCAGTACTTC. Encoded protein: CASSLAGPSRAETQYF.

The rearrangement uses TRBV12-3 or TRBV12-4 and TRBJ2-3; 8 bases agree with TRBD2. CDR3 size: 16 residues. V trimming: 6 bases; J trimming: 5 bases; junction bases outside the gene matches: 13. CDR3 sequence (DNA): TGTGCCAGCAGCCCGGTTAGCAGGAGCGGGAGAGATACGCAGTATTTT. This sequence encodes CASSPVSRSGRDTQYF.

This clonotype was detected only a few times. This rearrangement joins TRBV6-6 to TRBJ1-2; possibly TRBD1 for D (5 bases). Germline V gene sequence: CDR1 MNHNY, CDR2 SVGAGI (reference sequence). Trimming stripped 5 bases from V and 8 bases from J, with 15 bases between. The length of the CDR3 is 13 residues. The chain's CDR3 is CASSDQYRGGYTF. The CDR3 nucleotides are TGTGCCAGCAGTGACCAATATAGGGGAGGCTACACCTTC.

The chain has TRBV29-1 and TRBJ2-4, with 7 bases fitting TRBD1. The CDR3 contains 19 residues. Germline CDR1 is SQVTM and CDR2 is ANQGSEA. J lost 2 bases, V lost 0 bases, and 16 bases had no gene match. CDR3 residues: CSVEDERQGIGLTKNIQYF. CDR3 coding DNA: TGCAGCGTTGAAGATGAGAGACAGGGTATTGGGCTTACCAAAAACATTCAGTACTTC.

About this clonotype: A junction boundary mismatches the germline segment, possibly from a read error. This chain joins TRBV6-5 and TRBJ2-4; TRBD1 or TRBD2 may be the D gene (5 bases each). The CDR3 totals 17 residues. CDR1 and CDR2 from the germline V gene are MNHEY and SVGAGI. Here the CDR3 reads CASSYIPGLGAKSIQYF. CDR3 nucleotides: TGTGCCAGCAGTTACATTCCGGGGCTAGGAGCCAAAAGCATTCAGTACTTC.

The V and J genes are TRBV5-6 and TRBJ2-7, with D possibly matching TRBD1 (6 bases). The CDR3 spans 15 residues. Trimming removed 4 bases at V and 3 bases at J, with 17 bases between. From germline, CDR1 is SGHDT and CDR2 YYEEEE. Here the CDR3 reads CASSPQYRANYEQYF. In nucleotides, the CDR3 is TGTGCCAGCAGCCCACAATACAGGGCGAACTACGAGCAGTACTTC.

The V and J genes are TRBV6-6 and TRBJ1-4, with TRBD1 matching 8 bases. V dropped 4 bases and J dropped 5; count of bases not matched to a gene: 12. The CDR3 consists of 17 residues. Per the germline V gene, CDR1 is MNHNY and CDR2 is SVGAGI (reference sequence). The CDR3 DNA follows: TGTGCCAGCAGTTCTTCCGCCGGGACAGGATCGAATGAAAAACTGTTTTTT. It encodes CASSSSAGTGSNEKLFF.

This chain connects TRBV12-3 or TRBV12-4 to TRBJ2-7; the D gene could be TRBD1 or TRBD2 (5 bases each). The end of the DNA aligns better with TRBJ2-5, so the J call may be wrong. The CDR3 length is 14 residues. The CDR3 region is CASSPLTGAETQYF. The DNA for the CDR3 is TGTGCCAGCAGTCCCTTGACCGGGGCGGAGACCCAGTACTTC.

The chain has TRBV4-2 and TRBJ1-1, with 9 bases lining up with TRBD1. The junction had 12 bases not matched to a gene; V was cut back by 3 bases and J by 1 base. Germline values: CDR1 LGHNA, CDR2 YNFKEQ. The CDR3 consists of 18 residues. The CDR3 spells CASSHPVPGQGTNTEAFF. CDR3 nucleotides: TGTGCCAGCAGCCATCCCGTCCCGGGACAGGGAACGAACACTGAAGCTTTCTTT.

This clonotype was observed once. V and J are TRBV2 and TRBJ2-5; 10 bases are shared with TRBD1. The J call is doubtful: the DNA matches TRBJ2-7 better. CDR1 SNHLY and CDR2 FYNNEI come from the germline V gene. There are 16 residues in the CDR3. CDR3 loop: CASSEGLGTGVYEQYF. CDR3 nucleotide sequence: TGTGCCAGCAGTGAAGGCTTAGGGACAGGGGTCTACGAGCAGTACTTC.

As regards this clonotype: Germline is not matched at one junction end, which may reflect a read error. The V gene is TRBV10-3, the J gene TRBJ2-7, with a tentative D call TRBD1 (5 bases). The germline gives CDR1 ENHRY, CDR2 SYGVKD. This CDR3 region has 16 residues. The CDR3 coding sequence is TGTGCCATTAGTGGGCGAGAAGGGGTAGCCTCCTACGAGCAGTACTTC. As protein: CAISGREGVASYEQYF.

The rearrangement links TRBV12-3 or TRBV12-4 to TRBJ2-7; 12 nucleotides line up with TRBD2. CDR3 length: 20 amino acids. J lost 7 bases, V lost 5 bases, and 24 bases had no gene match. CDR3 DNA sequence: TGTGCCAGCAGTCCCGGCCTGGGACTAGCGGGTGGGGGGAGCTACAATGAGCAGTACTTC. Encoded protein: CASSPGLGLAGGGSYNEQYF.

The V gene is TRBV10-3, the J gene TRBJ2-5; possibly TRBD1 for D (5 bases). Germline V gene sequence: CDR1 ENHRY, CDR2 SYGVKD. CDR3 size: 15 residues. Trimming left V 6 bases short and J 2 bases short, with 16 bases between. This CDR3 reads CAIRKTESLQETQYF. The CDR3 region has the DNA TGTGCCATCAGAAAGACAGAGAGCCTACAAGAGACCCAGTACTTC.

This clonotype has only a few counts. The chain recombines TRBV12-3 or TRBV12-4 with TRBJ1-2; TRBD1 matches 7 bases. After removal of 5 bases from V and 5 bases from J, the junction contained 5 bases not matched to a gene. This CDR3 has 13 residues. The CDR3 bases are TGTGCCAGCAGTCAACAGGGGCGATATGGCTACACCTTC. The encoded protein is CASSQQGRYGYTF.

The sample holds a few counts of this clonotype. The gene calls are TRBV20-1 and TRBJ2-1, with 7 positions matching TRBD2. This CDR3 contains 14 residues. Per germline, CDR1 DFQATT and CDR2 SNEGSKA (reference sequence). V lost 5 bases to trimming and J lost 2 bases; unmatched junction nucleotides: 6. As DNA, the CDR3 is TGCAGTGCTCGAGCAGGGACTACCTACAATGAGCAGTTCTTC. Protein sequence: CSARAGTTYNEQFF.

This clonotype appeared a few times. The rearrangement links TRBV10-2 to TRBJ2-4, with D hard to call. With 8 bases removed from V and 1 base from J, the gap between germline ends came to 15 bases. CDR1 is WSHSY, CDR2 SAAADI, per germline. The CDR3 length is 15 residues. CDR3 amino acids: CASGSSPGAKNIQYF. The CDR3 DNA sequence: TGCGCCAGCGGTAGCAGCCCCGGGGCCAAAAACATTCAGTACTTC.

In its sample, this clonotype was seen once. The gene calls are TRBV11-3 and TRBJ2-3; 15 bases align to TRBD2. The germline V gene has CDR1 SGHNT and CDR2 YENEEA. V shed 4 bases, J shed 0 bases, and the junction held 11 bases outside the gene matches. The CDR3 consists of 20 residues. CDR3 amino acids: CASSYEPGLAGGPSTDTQYF. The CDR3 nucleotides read TGTGCCAGCAGCTACGAACCGGGACTAGCGGGAGGCCCGAGCACAGATACGCAGTATTTT. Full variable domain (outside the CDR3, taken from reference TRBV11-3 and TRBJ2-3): EAGVVQSPRYKIIEKKQPVAFWCNPISGHNTLYWYLQNLGQGPELLIRYENEEAVDDSQLPKDRFSAERLKGVDSTLKIQPAELGDSAVYLCASSYEPGLAGGPSTDTQYFGPGTRLTVL.